This T cell receptor (beta chain) was found in a study of lymphopenia after photon versus proton radiotherapy. TCRdb's copy holds only in-frame clones and misses some; the assay was immunoSEQ multiplex PCR. This sample has roughly 32,000 clones, with 94% found just once. V lost 5 bases and J lost 6; bases outside the gene matches: 12. The CDR3 has 15 residues. Germline CDR1 reads SGHTA; CDR2 reads FQGNSA. This specimen was peripheral blood, taken from a patient treated with photon-based radiotherapy. The sequence derives from a woman between 45 and 60 years old with cholangiocarcinoma. The chain is built from TRBV7-2 and TRBJ1-1; 7 bases agree with TRBD1. For the CDR3, the DNA is TGTGCCAGCAGCCCGAAGACAGGGATCTCGGCTGAAGCTTTCTTT. Protein product: CASSPKTGISAEAFF.